This TCR beta chain was observed in a study of blood T cell repertoires in COVID-19. Profiling relied on immunoSEQ multiplex PCR, and the TCRdb table lists in-frame clones only, not all of them. The data hold some 90,000 clones, with 70% to 90% observed a single time. V lost 0 bases to trimming and J lost 1 base, with 8 bases between them. Germline CDR1 and CDR2: SGHRS and YFSETQ. This CDR3 contains 15 residues. V gene TRBV5-1 combines with J gene TRBJ2-1; the D gene is possibly TRBD1 (5 bases). Sequencing used peripheral blood. The clonotype comes from a man in his fifties or sixties with acute or convalescent COVID-19. The CDR3 DNA sequence: TGCGCCAGCAGCTTGGAGGCAGGGTCCTACAATGAGCAGTTCTTC. Its protein is CASSLEAGSYNEQFF.